This TCR beta chain was identified during a study of blood T cell repertoires in COVID-19. Looking at the study overall: COVID-19 samples collected from the United States, Italy and Spain covered acute and convalescent phases.

Under the authors' procedure: Cell counts per sample came from amplifying reference gene primers. Only in-frame clones appear in the TCRdb table, and some are missing; sequencing was by immunoSEQ multiplex PCR. That table gives V, J and clone size, and the DNA gave D and trimming. The sample holds some 210,000 clones, over 75% seen once. The study recruited people aged 18 to 89 years across 20 to 30 US areas. Participant reports of clinical history set cohort assignment. The CDR3 runs to 12 residues. V lost 2 bases and J 5 bases, leaving 7 bases between the germline ends. Germline assignment: CDR1 SGDLS and CDR2 YYNGEE.

The source of this sequence is a man aged 30 to 39 with acute COVID-19. The chain recombines TRBV9 with TRBJ1-1; tentative D call: TRBD1 (5 bases). The sample comprised PBMCs or T cells enriched from blood (not recorded which). The CDR3 DNA sequence: TGTGCCAGCAGCGTTGGGGGGACTGAAGCTTTCTTT. The encoded protein is CASSVGGTEAFF.